In this sample, the clone carrying this T cell receptor (beta chain) turned up many times. These data belong to a study of T cells in Graves' hyperthyroidism and ophthalmopathy. It was RNA transcripts that yielded the amplified TCR beta CDR3 regions. The primer set for the first-round RT-PCR of the TCR CDR3 was HTBI. TCRdb fed the multiplex PCR reads into MiXCR, producing one record per CDR3 protein. In the table there are about 380,000 distinct CDR3 sequences, approximately 15% of which are singletons. The V segment lost 0 bases and the J segment 3 bases; nucleotides outside the gene matches: 15. The CDR3 runs 20 residues. CDR1 MNHEY and CDR2 SVGEGT come from the germline V gene. Hyperthyroidism of Graves' type that showed no ophthalmopathy progression within 18 months was stable. Aged 18 to 65, the patients had hyperthyroidism that was newly diagnosed and had lasted under 2 months. Uncontrolled infection, other autoimmune disease, pregnancy or lactation excluded patients.

The sequence was collected from a woman aged 60-70 years with Graves' hyperthyroidism. The V and J genes are TRBV6-2 or TRBV6-3 and TRBJ2-3, with 10 bases lining up with TRBD2. The specimen was blood. This CDR3 reads CASSYSSATSGTPWTDTQYF. The CDR3 coding sequence is TGTGCCAGCAGTTACTCCTCCGCCACTAGCGGGACACCATGGACAGATACGCAGTATTTT.